This T cell receptor beta chain was retrieved from a study of T cell responses to AZD1222 COVID-19 vaccine. This table comes from immunoSEQ multiplex PCR, and its TCRdb copy is limited to in-frame clones, with some not included. The sample carries around 120,000 clones, just over 90% recorded once. With regard to this clone: Its antigen is not known.

CDR1 is SGHAT and CDR2 is FQNNGV in the germline V gene. With V trimmed by 3 bases and J by 2 bases, 8 bases remained unmatched. The length of the CDR3 is 17 residues. Study-wide results and caveats: Per reports, nearly half of all spike-specific TCRs target regions that are unmutated in variants.

The specimen was peripheral blood, collected 28 days after the second AZD1222 dose. The clonotype comes from an adult who received the AZD1222 COVID-19 vaccine. The V and J genes are TRBV11-2 and TRBJ2-3; 10 bases align to TRBD1. The CDR3 reads CASSLAGTGVITDTQYF. CDR3 in DNA: TGTGCCAGCAGCTTGGCCGGGACAGGGGTGATCACAGATACGCAGTATTTT.